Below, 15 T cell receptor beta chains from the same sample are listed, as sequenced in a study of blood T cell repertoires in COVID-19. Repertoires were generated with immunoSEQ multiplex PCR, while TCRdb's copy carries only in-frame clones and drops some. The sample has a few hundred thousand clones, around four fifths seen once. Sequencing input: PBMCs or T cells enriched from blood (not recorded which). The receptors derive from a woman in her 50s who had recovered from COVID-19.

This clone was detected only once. The CDR3 DNA reads TGCGCCAGCGGACAGGGCAACACCATATATTTT. Its protein is CASGQGNTIYF. The chain is built from TRBV5-1 and TRBJ1-3; 8 bases are shared with TRBD1. Trimming removed 7 bases from V and 7 bases from J; junction bases left unmatched: 1. The CDR3 runs to 11 residues. CDR1 SGHRS and CDR2 YFSETQ come from the germline V gene.

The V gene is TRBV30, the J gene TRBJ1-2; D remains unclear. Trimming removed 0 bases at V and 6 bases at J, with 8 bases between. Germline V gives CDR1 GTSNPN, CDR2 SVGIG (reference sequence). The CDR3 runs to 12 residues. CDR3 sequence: CAWSVPGHGYTF. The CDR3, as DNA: TGTGCCTGGAGTGTACCTGGCCATGGCTACACCTTC.

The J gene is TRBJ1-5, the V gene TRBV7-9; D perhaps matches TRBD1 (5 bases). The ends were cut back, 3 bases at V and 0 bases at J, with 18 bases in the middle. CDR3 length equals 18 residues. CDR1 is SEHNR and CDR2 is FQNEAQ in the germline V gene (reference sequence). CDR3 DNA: TGTGCCAGCAGCTTGGGCGGCGGGACGGCCGATAGCAATCAGCCCCAGCATTTT. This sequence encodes CASSLGGGTADSNQPQHF.

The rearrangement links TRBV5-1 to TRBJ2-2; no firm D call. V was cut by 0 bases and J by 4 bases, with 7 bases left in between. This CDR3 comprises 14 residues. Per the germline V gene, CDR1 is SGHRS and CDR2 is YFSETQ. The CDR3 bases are TGCGCCAGCAGCTTGGTACAGACCACCGGGGAGCTGTTTTTT. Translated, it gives CASSLVQTTGELFF. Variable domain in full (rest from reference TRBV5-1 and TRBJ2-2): KAGVTQTPRYLIKTRGQQVTLSCSPISGHRSVSWYQQTPGQGLQFLFEYFSETQRNKGNFPGRFSGRQFSNSRSEMNVSTLELGDSALYLCASSLVQTTGELFFGEGSRLTVL.

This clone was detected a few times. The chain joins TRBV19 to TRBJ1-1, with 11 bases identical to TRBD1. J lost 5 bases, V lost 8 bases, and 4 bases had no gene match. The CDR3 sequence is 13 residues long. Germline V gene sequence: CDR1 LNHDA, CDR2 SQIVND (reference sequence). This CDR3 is CASARDRGTEAFF. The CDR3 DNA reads TGTGCCAGTGCCCGGGACAGGGGGACTGAAGCTTTCTTT.

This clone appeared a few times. The CDR3 DNA is TGCAGCGTTGAGCCTCGAGGATCCTACAATGAGCAGTTCTTC. Residues: CSVEPRGSYNEQFF. The chain is built from TRBV29-1 and TRBJ2-1, with D unclear. Germline CDR1 reads SQVTM; CDR2 reads ANQGSEA. The CDR3 sequence is 14 residues long. Trimming left V 3 bases short and J 1 base short, with 10 bases between.

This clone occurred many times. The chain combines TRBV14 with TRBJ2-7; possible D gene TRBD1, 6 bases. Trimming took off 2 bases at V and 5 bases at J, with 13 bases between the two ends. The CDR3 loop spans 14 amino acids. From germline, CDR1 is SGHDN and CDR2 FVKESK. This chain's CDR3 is CASSQRTRGDEQYF. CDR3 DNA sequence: TGTGCCAGCAGCCAACGGACCAGGGGCGACGAGCAGTACTTC.

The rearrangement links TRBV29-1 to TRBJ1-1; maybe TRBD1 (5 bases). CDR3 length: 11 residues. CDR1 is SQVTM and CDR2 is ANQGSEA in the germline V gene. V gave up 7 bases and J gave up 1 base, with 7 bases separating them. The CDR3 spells CSGDRNTEAFF. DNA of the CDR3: TGCAGCGGTGACAGGAACACTGAAGCTTTCTTT.

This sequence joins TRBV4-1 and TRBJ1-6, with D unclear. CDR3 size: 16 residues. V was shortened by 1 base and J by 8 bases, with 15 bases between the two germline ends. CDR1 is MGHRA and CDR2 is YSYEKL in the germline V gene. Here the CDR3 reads CASSQGSTDPYSPLHF. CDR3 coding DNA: TGCGCCAGCAGCCAAGGTTCGACTGATCCCTATTCACCCCTCCACTTT.

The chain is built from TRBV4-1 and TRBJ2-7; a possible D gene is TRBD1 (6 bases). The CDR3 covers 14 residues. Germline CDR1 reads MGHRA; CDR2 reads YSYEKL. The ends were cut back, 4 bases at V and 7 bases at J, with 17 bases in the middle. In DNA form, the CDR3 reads TGCGCCAGCAGCCCAGAACTACAGGGCTGGGAGCAGTACTTC. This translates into CASSPELQGWEQYF.

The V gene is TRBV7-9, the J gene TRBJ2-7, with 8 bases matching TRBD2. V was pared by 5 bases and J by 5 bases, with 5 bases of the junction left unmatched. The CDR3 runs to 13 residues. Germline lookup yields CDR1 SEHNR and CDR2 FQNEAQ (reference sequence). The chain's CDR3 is CASSRGLANEQYF. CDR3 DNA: TGTGCCAGCAGCCGCGGACTAGCAAACGAGCAGTACTTC.

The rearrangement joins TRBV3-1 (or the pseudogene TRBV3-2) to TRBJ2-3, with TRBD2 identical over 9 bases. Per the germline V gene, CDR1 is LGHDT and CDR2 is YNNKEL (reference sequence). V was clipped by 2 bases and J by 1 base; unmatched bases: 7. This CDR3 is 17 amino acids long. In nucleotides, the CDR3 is TGTGCCAGCAGCCAATCCGGACTAGCGTCTGGCACAGATACGCAGTATTTT. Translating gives CASSQSGLASGTDTQYF.

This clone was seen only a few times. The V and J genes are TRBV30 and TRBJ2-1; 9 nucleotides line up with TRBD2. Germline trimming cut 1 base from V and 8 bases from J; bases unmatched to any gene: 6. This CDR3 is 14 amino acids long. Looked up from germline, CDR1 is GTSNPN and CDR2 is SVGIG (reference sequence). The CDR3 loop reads CAWSALAGLDEQFF. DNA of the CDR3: TGTGCCTGGAGTGCCCTAGCGGGGCTCGATGAGCAGTTCTTC.

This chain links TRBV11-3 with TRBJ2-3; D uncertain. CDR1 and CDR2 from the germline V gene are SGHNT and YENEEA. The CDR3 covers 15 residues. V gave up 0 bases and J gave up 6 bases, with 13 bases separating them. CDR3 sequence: CASSLEAKTRDTQYF. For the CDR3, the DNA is TGTGCCAGCAGCTTAGAGGCGAAAACGAGGGATACGCAGTATTTT.

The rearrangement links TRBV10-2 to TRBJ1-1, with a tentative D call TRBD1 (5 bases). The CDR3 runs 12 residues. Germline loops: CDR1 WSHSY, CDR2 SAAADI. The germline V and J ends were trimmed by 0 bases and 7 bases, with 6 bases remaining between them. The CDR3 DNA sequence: TGCGCCAGCAGTGAGTCGGGGGGTGAAGCTTTCTTT. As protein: CASSESGGEAFF.